This T cell receptor (beta chain) appears in the sequencing data of a study of control samples from healthy donors and cancer patients. Clones were sequenced by immunoSEQ multiplex PCR, and TCRdb holds only the in-frame ones, with some missing. The profile shows about 120,000 clones, around 92% of them singletons. V lost 4 bases and J lost 6; bases outside the gene matches: 15. The length of the CDR3 is 17 residues. This sequence joins TRBV5-3 and TRBJ2-1; 8 nucleotides align to TRBD2. TRBV5-3 is designated an ORF whose function remains uncertain. What was sequenced was PBMCs. The source of this sequence is a man of 80 years or more with head and neck cancer. CDR3 in amino acids: CARSRGKSGRRVNEQFF. The CDR3 DNA reads as TGTGCCAGAAGCCGAGGGAAAAGCGGGAGAAGGGTCAATGAGCAGTTCTTC.